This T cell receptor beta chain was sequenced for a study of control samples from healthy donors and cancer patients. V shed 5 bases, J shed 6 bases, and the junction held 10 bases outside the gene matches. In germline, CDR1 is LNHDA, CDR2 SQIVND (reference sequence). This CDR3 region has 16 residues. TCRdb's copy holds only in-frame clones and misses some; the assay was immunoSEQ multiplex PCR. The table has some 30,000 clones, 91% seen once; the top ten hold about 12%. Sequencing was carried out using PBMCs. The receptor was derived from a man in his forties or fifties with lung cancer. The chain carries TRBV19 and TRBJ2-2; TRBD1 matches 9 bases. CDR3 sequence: CASSLWDRVGAGELFF. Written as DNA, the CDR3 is TGTGCCAGTAGTTTGTGGGACAGGGTGGGGGCCGGGGAGCTGTTTTTT.